Following are 22 T cell receptor beta chains from one sample sequenced in a study of OX40 agonist ivuxolimab in advanced cancers. Measured with immunoSEQ multiplex PCR; TCRdb has only the in-frame clones, and not every one. The sample has tens of thousands of clones, about 87% seen once. The specimen was CD4+ or CD8+ T cells sorted from blood, collected in a trial of the OX40 agonist ivuxolimab. These receptors were obtained from an adult with an advanced solid tumor such as melanoma, head and neck, liver or kidney cancer.

The V gene is TRBV2, the J gene TRBJ1-5, with a possible D match to TRBD1 (6 bases). The CDR3 spans 13 residues. The germline gives CDR1 SNHLY, CDR2 FYNNEI. V lost 5 bases and J 3 bases, leaving 8 bases between the germline ends. The chain's CDR3 is CASSRDINQPQHF. CDR3 nucleotides: TGTGCCAGCAGTCGGGACATCAATCAGCCCCAGCATTTT.

The J gene is TRBJ2-2, the V gene TRBV4-2; 10 bases are shared with TRBD2. The ends lost 4 bases at V and 5 bases at J; junction bases unmatched: 7. CDR3 size: 16 residues. Germline V gene data show CDR1 as LGHNA and CDR2 as YNFKEQ. The CDR3 here is CASSPLAGVRTGELFF. CDR3 coding DNA: TGTGCCAGCAGCCCTCTAGCGGGAGTCAGGACCGGGGAGCTGTTTTTT.

This chain links TRBV6-6 with TRBJ2-7, with D unclear. Looked up from germline, CDR1 is MNHNY and CDR2 is SVGAGI (reference sequence). CDR3 length: 13 residues. V gave up 8 bases and J gave up 6 bases, with 17 bases separating them. The CDR3 DNA reads as TGTGCCAGCTGTGCGATTAAGAGGAGCGAGCAGTACTTC. Its translation: CASCAIKRSEQYF.

This clone was counted between two and nine times. The V gene is TRBV19, the J gene TRBJ2-1, with TRBD2 matching 9 bases. Unmatched junction bases numbered 3, after V lost 5 bases and J lost 7 bases. The CDR3 is 13 amino acids. Germline assignment: CDR1 LNHDA and CDR2 SQIVND (reference sequence). The CDR3 region has the DNA TGTGCCAGTAGTCCGACTAGCGGTAATGAGCAGTTCTTC. Protein: CASSPTSGNEQFF.

The chain carries TRBV5-8 and TRBJ2-2; D gene uncertain. From germline, CDR1 is SGHTS and CDR2 YDEGEE. The V end lost 0 bases, the J end lost 1 base, and 7 bases lay between the germline ends. The CDR3 spans 15 residues. The CDR3 bases are TGTGCCAGCAGCTTGGTAGGCCTGAACACCGGGGAGCTGTTTTTT. Translated, it gives CASSLVGLNTGELFF.

The V and J genes are TRBV7-2 and TRBJ2-2; 8 bases agree with TRBD2. CDR3 length: 14 residues. Germline assignment: CDR1 SGHTA and CDR2 FQGNSA. The V and J ends lost 1 base and 8 bases, in that order; junction bases with no gene match: 3. The chain's CDR3 is CASSLVRLAGELFF. CDR3 coding DNA: TGTGCCAGCAGCTTAGTAAGACTAGCGGGGGAGCTGTTTTTT.

V usage is TRBV5-1 and J usage is TRBJ1-2; the D gene is possibly TRBD1 (6 bases). Trimming took off 4 bases at V and 2 bases at J, with 9 bases between the two ends. Germline CDR1 reads SGHRS; CDR2 reads YFSETQ. The CDR3 runs 13 residues. Here the CDR3 reads CASSQGKNYGYTF. CDR3 DNA sequence: TGCGCCAGCAGCCAGGGGAAAAACTATGGCTACACCTTC.

This chain links TRBV5-5 with TRBJ2-7; 13 nucleotides agree with TRBD2. CDR1 is SGHKS and CDR2 is YYEKEE in the germline V gene (reference sequence). V lost 1 base, J lost 3 bases, and 4 bases stayed unmatched. The CDR3 is 16 amino acids. This CDR3 reads CASSLSLAGGIYEQYF. CDR3 sequence (DNA): TGTGCCAGCAGCTTGTCACTAGCGGGAGGGATCTACGAGCAGTACTTC.

This sequence joins TRBV10-1 and TRBJ2-7; TRBD1 aligns across 9 bases. Germline assignment: CDR1 WNHNN and CDR2 SYGVQD (reference sequence). This CDR3 has 14 amino acids. Unmatched junction bases numbered 6, after V lost 6 bases and J lost 3 bases. The CDR3 DNA follows: TGCGCCAGCAGCGCGGGACAGGGTAGCTACGAGCAGTACTTC. Translated: CASSAGQGSYEQYF.

This rearrangement joins TRBV28 to TRBJ1-2; D might be TRBD1 (6 bases). Germline CDR1 MDHEN, CDR2 SYDVKM. V gave up 5 bases and J gave up 8 bases, with 18 bases separating them. The CDR3 contains 14 residues. CDR3 in DNA: TGTGCCAGCAGTATCCTAAGGGGGGCACAAGGCTACACCTTC. This translates into CASSILRGAQGYTF.

The chain links TRBV25-1 to TRBJ2-2; D is possibly TRBD1 or TRBD2 (5 bases each). CDR3 length: 14 residues. The germline CDR1 and CDR2 sequences are MGHDK and SYGVNS. V was clipped by 3 bases and J by 6 bases, with 11 bases between them. The CDR3 DNA reads TGTGCCAGCAGTGACCGGGTGGGGGCCGGGGAGCTGTTTTTT. It is translated as CASSDRVGAGELFF.

The rearrangement joins TRBV5-1 to TRBJ2-3; 11 bases map to TRBD2. CDR1 and CDR2 (germline): SGHRS, YFSETQ. J was trimmed by 6 bases and V by 4 bases; bases with no gene match: 7. There are 15 residues in the CDR3. As DNA, the CDR3 is TGCGCCAGCAGCGCACTCGGGACTAGCGGTGATACGCAGTATTTT. This sequence encodes CASSALGTSGDTQYF.

The rearrangement links TRBV28 to TRBJ2-7, with TRBD2 matching 8 bases. The germline V gene has CDR1 MDHEN and CDR2 SYDVKM. V was clipped by 8 bases and J by 1 base; unmatched bases: 7. This CDR3 contains 14 residues. Here the CDR3 DNA reads TGTGCCAGCGAGCGGGGGACGGAATCCTACGAGCAGTACTTC. Translated, it gives CASERGTESYEQYF.

This clone was seen once. The chain has TRBV4-2 and TRBJ2-1; 14 bases align to TRBD2. V dropped 4 bases and J dropped 0; count of bases not matched to a gene: 2. Germline V gene lookup returns CDR1 LGHNA and CDR2 YNFKEQ. This CDR3 has 17 residues. The CDR3 sequence is CASSRGTSGSSYNEQFF. The DNA for the CDR3 is TGTGCCAGCAGCCGAGGGACTAGCGGGAGCTCCTACAATGAGCAGTTCTTC.

This chain uses TRBV7-8 with TRBJ2-1; 9 bases line up with TRBD1. With 5 bases clipped from V and 4 bases from J, the junction kept 12 bases outside the gene matches. Germline V gene data show CDR1 as SGHVS and CDR2 as FQNEAQ. This CDR3 has 17 amino acids. The CDR3 protein is CASSRRAPGQGYNEQFF. The CDR3 region has the DNA TGTGCCAGCAGCCGTAGGGCGCCGGGACAGGGTTACAATGAGCAGTTCTTC. Looking up the rest from reference TRBV7-8 and TRBJ2-1 gives the full variable domain: GAGVSQSPRYKVAKRGQDVALRCDPISGHVSLFWYQQALGQGPEFLTYFQNEAQLDKSGLPSDRFFAERPEGSVSTLKIQRTQQEDSAVYLCASSRRAPGQGYNEQFFGPGTRLTVL.

The rearrangement links TRBV9 to TRBJ2-2; D call uncertain. Deletions cut 1 base from V and 7 bases from J, with 5 bases between. Germline V lookup: CDR1 SGDLS, CDR2 YYNGEE. The CDR3 extends over 12 amino acids. The CDR3 loop reads CASSVFVGELFF. For the CDR3, the DNA is TGTGCCAGCAGCGTATTTGTCGGGGAGCTGTTTTTT.

J is TRBJ2-7 and V is TRBV6-5; D is perhaps TRBD1 (6 bases). The germline V gene has CDR1 MNHEY and CDR2 SVGAGI. Trimming pared 4 bases from V and 7 bases from J, leaving 17 bases between. This CDR3 has 14 residues. The CDR3 sequence: CASSLQTGLEEQYF. For the CDR3, the DNA is TGTGCCAGCAGTTTACAAACAGGGTTGGAGGAGCAGTACTTC.

The J gene is TRBJ2-1, the V gene TRBV6-6; possibly TRBD1 for D (6 bases). Germline CDR1 is MNHNY and CDR2 is SVGAGI (reference sequence). Between the trimmed V and J ends, which lost 2 bases and 16 bases, there was a span of 15 bases. This CDR3 has 12 amino acids. The CDR3 DNA follows: TGTGCCAGCAGTTACCTGGACAGAGGGTTTTTCTTC. Translation gives CASSYLDRGFFF.

This clone was counted only a few times. V and J are TRBV20-1 and TRBJ1-1; TRBD1 matches at 9 bases. This CDR3 comprises 11 residues. Unmatched junction bases numbered 1, after V lost 6 bases and J lost 5 bases. The V gene's germline CDR1 is DFQATT and CDR2 SNEGSKA (reference sequence). The CDR3 protein is CSADRGTEAFF. In nucleotides, the CDR3 is TGCAGTGCAGACAGGGGGACTGAAGCTTTCTTT.

The chain recombines TRBV27 with TRBJ2-7; no reliable D call. Germline lookup yields CDR1 MNHEY and CDR2 SMNVEV (reference sequence). Trimming took 5 bases from V and 2 from J, leaving 7 bases between them. The CDR3 contains 12 residues. CDR3 in DNA: TGTGCCAGCAGTCAACTCCCCTACGAGCAGTACTTC. Amino acids: CASSQLPYEQYF.

The rearrangement links TRBV7-9 to TRBJ1-2, with 11 bases aligning to TRBD1. This CDR3 region has 16 residues. V was clipped by 2 bases and J by 3 bases; unmatched bases: 5. Germline V gene sequence: CDR1 SEHNR, CDR2 FQNEAQ (reference sequence). CDR3 sequence (DNA): TGTGCCAGCAGCTTAAAGGGACAGGGGGTTGACTATGGCTACACCTTC. Amino acids: CASSLKGQGVDYGYTF.

The chain is built from TRBV28 and TRBJ1-1, with 9 positions matching TRBD1. The trim removed 10 bases at V and 6 bases at J, leaving 9 bases unmatched. There are 13 residues in the CDR3. Germline CDR1 MDHEN, CDR2 SYDVKM. The CDR3 DNA follows: TGTGCCACAAAAGACAGGGGGTATCCTGAAGCTTTCTTT. It encodes CATKDRGYPEAFF.